Presented here are 20 T cell receptor beta chains from one specimen sequenced in a study of T cells in Graves' hyperthyroidism and ophthalmopathy. TCR beta CDR3 regions were amplified from RNA. First-round RT-PCR of the TCR CDR3 relied on the HTBI primer set. One entry per CDR3 protein, called by TCRdb with MiXCR from the multiplex PCR reads. The sample lists roughly 290,000 distinct CDR3 sequences, 13% occurring once. The specimen was blood. The receptors stem from a woman aged 25 to 39 with Graves' hyperthyroidism that later progressed to Graves' ophthalmopathy.

The table lists this clonotype with many counts. The CDR3 loop reads CSAVLYEQYF. The CDR3 region has the DNA TGCAGTGCTGTTTTATACGAGCAGTACTTC. The rearrangement links TRBV20-1 to TRBJ2-7; D unclear. Germline V lookup: CDR1 DFQATT, CDR2 SNEGSKA (reference sequence). V gave up 5 bases and J gave up 4 bases, with 6 bases separating them. The CDR3 is 10 residues long.

This clonotype was recorded many times. The chain couples TRBV12-3 or TRBV12-4 to TRBJ1-1; a weak D match, TRBD1 (6 bases). The length of the CDR3 is 15 residues. Trimming cost V 9 bases and J 0 bases, with 17 bases left between them. CDR3 sequence (DNA): TGTGCCAGTGGTTTGGGACAATTCATGAACACTGAAGCTTTCTTT. Translating it yields CASGLGQFMNTEAFF.

This clonotype was counted at least ten times. V gene TRBV20-1 combines with J gene TRBJ1-2; TRBD1 might be the D (6 bases). The V and J ends lost 0 bases and 6 bases respectively, with 14 bases between them. Germline CDR1 is DFQATT and CDR2 is SNEGSKA (reference sequence). The CDR3 is 14 amino acids. In DNA, the CDR3 is TGCAGTGCTAGAGATAGGGGAACAGGGAATGGCTACACCTTC. It codes for CSARDRGTGNGYTF.

The rearrangement joins TRBV29-1 to TRBJ2-5; TRBD1 or TRBD2 may be the D gene (6 bases each). This CDR3 spans 15 amino acids. Germline values: CDR1 SQVTM, CDR2 ANQGSEA. With 1 base removed from V and 7 bases from J, the gap between germline ends came to 19 bases. CDR3 region: CSVEAGAGPRGTQYF. In DNA form, the CDR3 reads TGCAGCGTTGAAGCGGGGGCGGGGCCCCGGGGGACCCAGTACTTC.

This clonotype was observed at least ten times. The chain employs TRBV4-3 and TRBJ1-5, with TRBD1 identical over 8 bases. Germline assignment: CDR1 LGHNA and CDR2 YSLEER. CDR3 size: 13 residues. The junction had 4 bases not matched to a gene; V was cut back by 5 bases and J by 7 bases. The CDR3 DNA reads as TGCGCCAGCAGCAGTGGACAGGGCCAGCCCCAGCATTTT. Protein sequence: CASSSGQGQPQHF.

This CDR3 reads CSASDLPRTNEKLFF. CDR3 in DNA: TGCAGTGCCTCGGACTTACCAAGGACTAATGAAAAACTGTTTTTT. This chain links TRBV20-1 with TRBJ1-4; no reliable D call. Deletions cut 6 bases from V and 2 bases from J, with 16 bases between. This CDR3 is built from 15 residues. CDR1 is DFQATT, CDR2 SNEGSKA, per germline (reference sequence).

This clonotype showed up many times. The chain combines TRBV29-1 with TRBJ1-1; no reliable D call. The CDR3 has 11 amino acids. V lost 5 bases to trimming and J lost 3 bases, with 7 bases between them. Germline lookup yields CDR1 SQVTM and CDR2 ANQGSEA. Here the CDR3 reads CSVSGYTEAFF. The CDR3 DNA reads TGCAGCGTTTCGGGTTACACTGAAGCTTTCTTT.

This clonotype appeared many times. The rearrangement joins TRBV6-2 or TRBV6-3 to TRBJ1-1; D gene ambiguous. Germline lookup yields CDR1 MNHEY and CDR2 SVGEGT. The CDR3 runs to 14 residues. Trimming cost V 2 bases and J 0 bases, with 7 bases left between them. CDR3 sequence: CASSYGLLNTEAFF. CDR3 sequence (DNA): TGTGCCAGCAGTTACGGGCTTTTGAACACTGAAGCTTTCTTT.

Points on this clonotype: This may arise from a read error, as a much more abundant clone is one base away. The chain combines TRBV7-2 with TRBJ2-7, with D tentatively TRBD1 (6 bases). CDR1 and CDR2 (germline): SGHTA, FQGNSA. The CDR3 contains 15 residues. The CDR3 region has the DNA TGTGCCAGCAGCTTAGAGTGGACAGCCCCCTACGAGCGGTACTTC. It translates to CASSLEWTAPYERYF. The complete variable domain, with remaining parts taken from reference TRBV7-2 and TRBJ2-7, reads GAGVSQSPSNKVTEKGKDVELRCDPISGHTALYWYRQSLGQGLEFLIYFQGNSAPDKSGLPSDRFSAERTGGSVSTLTIQRTQQEDSAVYLCASSLEWTAPYERYFGPGTRLTVT.

This clonotype was recorded at least ten times. This chain joins TRBV28 and TRBJ1-5, with 8 bases lining up with TRBD1. V was pared by 4 bases and J by 6 bases, with 8 bases of the junction left unmatched. Germline V gene sequence: CDR1 MDHEN, CDR2 SYDVKM. This CDR3 has 15 amino acids. CDR3 bases: TGTGCCAGCAGTTCCCGGGACAGGCACACTCAGCCCCAGCATTTT. Amino acids: CASSSRDRHTQPQHF.

This clonotype was counted at least ten times. This chain joins TRBV10-3 and TRBJ1-1, with D tentatively TRBD1 (6 bases). With 3 bases removed from V and 4 bases from J, the gap between germline ends came to 9 bases. In germline, CDR1 is ENHRY, CDR2 SYGVKD. This CDR3 is 13 amino acids long. The CDR3 DNA is TGTGCCATCAGTGAATCAGGGGTCACTGAAGCTTTCTTT. It encodes CAISESGVTEAFF.

This clonotype has a handful of counts. The rearrangement joins TRBV29-1 to TRBJ2-1; D remains ambiguous. The germline V and J ends were trimmed by 6 bases and 3 bases, with 6 bases remaining between them. The germline V gene has CDR1 SQVTM and CDR2 ANQGSEA. This CDR3 has 11 amino acids. CDR3 nucleotide sequence: TGCAGCGTGGCTAACTACAATGAGCAGTTCTTC. Its protein product is CSVANYNEQFF.

At least ten counts were recorded for this clonotype. This chain connects TRBV2 to TRBJ2-3; maybe TRBD1 (5 bases). The CDR3 has 12 amino acids. The germline CDR1 and CDR2 sequences are SNHLY and FYNNEI. V was clipped by 6 bases and J by 7 bases, with 11 bases between them. CDR3 sequence: CASSVTENTQYF. DNA of the CDR3: TGTGCCAGCAGCGTGACAGAGAATACGCAGTATTTT. Drawing the rest from reference TRBV2 and TRBJ2-3, the complete variable domain is EPEVTQTPSHQVTQMGQEVILRCVPISNHLYFYWYRQILGQKVEFLVSFYNNEISEKSEIFDDQFSVERPDGSNFTLKIRSTKLEDSAMYFCASSVTENTQYFGPGTRLTVL.

At least ten counts were recorded for this clonotype. The gene calls are TRBV20-1 and TRBJ2-7; the D gene is possibly TRBD1 (5 bases). The CDR3 runs 12 residues. Between the trimmed V and J ends, which lost 5 bases and 1 base, there was a span of 9 bases. Germline CDR1 reads DFQATT; CDR2 reads SNEGSKA (reference sequence). The CDR3 reads CSAPTDSYEQYF. The CDR3 DNA reads as TGCAGTGCTCCGACAGATTCCTACGAGCAGTACTTC.

This clonotype was seen many times. The chain joins TRBV27 to TRBJ2-7, with TRBD1 identical over 8 bases. The length of the CDR3 is 14 residues. CDR1 and CDR2 from the germline V gene are MNHEY and SMNVEV (reference sequence). V lost 6 bases and J lost 0; bases outside the gene matches: 4. CDR3 nucleotide sequence: TGTGCCAGCAGCCGACAGGGGATCTCCTACGAGCAGTACTTC. Protein sequence: CASSRQGISYEQYF.

In its sample, this clonotype was seen many times. The V call is TRBV12-3 or TRBV12-4, the J call TRBJ2-1; 8 positions agree with TRBD1. The trim removed 6 bases at V and 11 bases at J, leaving 6 bases unmatched. This CDR3 spans 12 amino acids. The CDR3 loop is CASSQTGGKQFF. CDR3 DNA: TGTGCCAGCAGCCAAACAGGGGGGAAGCAGTTCTTC.

The J gene is TRBJ2-1, the V gene TRBV28; the match to TRBD2 covers 12 bases. Germline loops: CDR1 MDHEN, CDR2 SYDVKM. This CDR3 has 15 amino acids. After removal of 6 bases from V and 2 bases from J, the junction contained 2 bases not matched to a gene. In nucleotides, the CDR3 is TGTGCCAGCAGCCTAGCGGGAGGGGCCTACAATGAGCAGTTCTTC. It codes for CASSLAGGAYNEQFF.

This clonotype was observed at least ten times. J is TRBJ2-7 and V is TRBV7-2; D ambiguous. This CDR3 region has 14 residues. The germline V gene encodes CDR1 SGHTA and CDR2 FQGNSA. The V end lost 3 bases, the J end lost 0 bases, and 9 bases lay between the germline ends. CDR3 residues: CASSFAASSYEQYF. DNA for the CDR3: TGTGCCAGCAGCTTTGCGGCCAGCTCCTACGAGCAGTACTTC.

The chain combines TRBV24-1 with TRBJ2-2; D is possibly TRBD1 or TRBD2 (6 bases each). The CDR3 contains 16 residues. Germline values: CDR1 KGHDR, CDR2 SFDVKD. The ends were cut back, 4 bases at V and 6 bases at J, with 17 bases in the middle. The CDR3 nucleotides read TGTGCCACCAGTGACCCCGAAGGGGGGCGCGCCGGGGAGCTGTTTTTT. Translating gives CATSDPEGGRAGELFF.

This clonotype was picked up many times. This chain links TRBV13 with TRBJ1-2, with D uncertain. CDR3 length equals 11 residues. The V end was cut by 8 bases, the J end by 1 base, with 5 bases between. The germline gives CDR1 PRHDT, CDR2 FYEKMQ (reference sequence). CDR3 nucleotides: TGTGCCAGCGAGAATAACTATGGCTACACCTTC. Protein product: CASENNYGYTF.